These 8 T cell receptor beta chains originate from one sample sequenced in a study of Graves' ophthalmopathy and Graves' hyperthyroidism. Amplification of TCR beta CDR3 regions used RNA transcripts. Second-round multiplex PCR followed a first-round RT-PCR using HTBI primers. From the multiplex PCR reads, TCRdb called clonotypes with MiXCR, one entry per CDR3 protein. The table lists approximately 640,000 distinct CDR3 sequences, roughly 39% of them singletons, with around 3.3% in the top ten. The sample consisted of peripheral blood. These receptors all come from an adult man with Graves' ophthalmopathy.

This chain uses TRBV2 with TRBJ2-5; 13 nucleotides line up with TRBD2. Looked up from germline, CDR1 is SNHLY and CDR2 is FYNNEI. This CDR3 spans 15 amino acids. CDR3 protein: CANPGLAGFGETQYF. The DNA of the CDR3 is TGTGCTAACCCGGGACTAGCGGGGTTTGGGGAGACCCAGTACTTC.

This rearrangement joins TRBV10-3 to TRBJ1-1; TRBD1 is a possible D gene (5 bases). The germline CDR1 and CDR2 sequences are ENHRY and SYGVKD. The CDR3 runs to 14 residues. In DNA form, the CDR3 reads TGTGCTAGAGATGGACGTACGGGGGACACTGAAGCTTTCTTT. Its protein product is CARDGRTGDTEAFF.

Concerning this clonotype: This could be a read error, since a much larger clone is one nucleotide away. The V gene is TRBV25-1, the J gene TRBJ2-5; perhaps TRBD1 as D (5 bases). V lost 7 bases to trimming and J lost 2 bases, with 8 bases between them. Germline values: CDR1 MGHDK, CDR2 SYGVNS. The CDR3 totals 12 residues. The DNA for the CDR3 is TGTGCCAGCACCCCAGGGCAAGAGACCCAGTACTTC. Its protein is CASTPGQETQYF.

The V and J genes are TRBV7-2 and TRBJ1-5, with D possibly matching TRBD1 (6 bases). V lost 5 bases to trimming and J lost 0 bases, with 11 bases between them. CDR1 is SGHTA, CDR2 FQGNSA, per germline. The CDR3 extends over 15 amino acids. The DNA of the CDR3 is TGTGCCAGCAGCGTTTGGACAGATAGCAATCAGCCCCAGCATTTT. This gives the protein CASSVWTDSNQPQHF.

This clonotype came up a few times. The chain has TRBV5-8 and TRBJ2-5; either TRBD1 or TRBD2 may supply D (5 bases each). Germline V gives CDR1 SGHTS, CDR2 YDEGEE. This CDR3 contains 17 residues. Between the trimmed V and J ends, which lost 0 bases and 1 base, there was a span of 16 bases. CDR3 nucleotides: TGTGCCAGCAGCTTGGAATGGGGACCGGGTGGCCAAGAGACCCAGTACTTC. The encoded protein is CASSLEWGPGGQETQYF. The full variable domain, rest sourced from reference TRBV5-8 and TRBJ2-5, is EAGVTQSPTHLIKTRGQQATLRCSPISGHTSVYWYQQALGLGLQFLLWYDEGEERNRGNFPPRFSGRQFPNYSSELNVNALELEDSALYLCASSLEWGPGGQETQYFGPGTRLLVL.

The chain couples TRBV25-1 to TRBJ2-2; no clear D. The CDR3 consists of 17 residues. The ends were cut back, 6 bases at V and 0 bases at J, with 17 bases in the middle. CDR1 and CDR2 from the germline V gene are MGHDK and SYGVNS. In DNA, the CDR3 is TGTGCCAGCAGCCCAATAGAGATACGCGCGAACACCGGGGAGCTGTTTTTT. Translated: CASSPIEIRANTGELFF.

The CDR3 DNA is TGTGCCATCAGTGAGTTACTAGCGGGAGGGGAGACCCAGTACTTC. As protein: CAISELLAGGETQYF. V gene TRBV10-3 combines with J gene TRBJ2-5; 13 positions match TRBD2. V gave up 1 base and J gave up 5 bases; unmatched junction bases: 1. CDR3 length equals 15 residues. Germline V lookup: CDR1 ENHRY, CDR2 SYGVKD.

This clonotype was detected ten times or more. The genes are TRBV12-3 or TRBV12-4 and TRBJ2-7; 9 bases match TRBD1. After removal of 6 bases from V and 4 bases from J, the junction contained 10 bases not matched to a gene. The CDR3 consists of 15 residues. CDR3 bases: TGTGCCAGCAGACTAGGGACAGGGTCGGGTTACGAGCAGTACTTC. This translates into CASRLGTGSGYEQYF.